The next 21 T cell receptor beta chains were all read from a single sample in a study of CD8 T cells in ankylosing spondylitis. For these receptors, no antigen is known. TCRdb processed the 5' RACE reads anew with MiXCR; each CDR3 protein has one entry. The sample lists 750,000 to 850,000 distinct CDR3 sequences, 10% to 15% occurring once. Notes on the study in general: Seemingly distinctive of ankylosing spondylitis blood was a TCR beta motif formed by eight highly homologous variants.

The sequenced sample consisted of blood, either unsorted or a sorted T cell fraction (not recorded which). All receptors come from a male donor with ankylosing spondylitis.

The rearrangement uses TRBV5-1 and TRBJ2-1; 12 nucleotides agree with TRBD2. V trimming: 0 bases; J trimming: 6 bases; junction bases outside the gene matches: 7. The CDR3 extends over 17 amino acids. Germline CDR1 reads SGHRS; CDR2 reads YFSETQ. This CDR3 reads CASSLVPASGRGNEQFF. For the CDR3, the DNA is TGCGCCAGCAGCTTGGTTCCGGCTAGCGGGAGGGGCAATGAGCAGTTCTTC.

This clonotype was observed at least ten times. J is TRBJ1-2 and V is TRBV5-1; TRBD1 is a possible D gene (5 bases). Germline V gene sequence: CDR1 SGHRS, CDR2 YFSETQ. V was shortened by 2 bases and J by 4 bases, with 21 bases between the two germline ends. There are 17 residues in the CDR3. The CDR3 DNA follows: TGCGCCAGCAGCTTATCCCACCAAATTCTAACAGGCTATGGCTACACCTTC. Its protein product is CASSLSHQILTGYGYTF.

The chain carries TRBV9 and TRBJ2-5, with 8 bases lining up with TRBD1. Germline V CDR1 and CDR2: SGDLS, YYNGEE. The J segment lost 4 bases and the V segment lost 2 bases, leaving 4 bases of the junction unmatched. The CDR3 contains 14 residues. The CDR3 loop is CASSVIQGGETQYF. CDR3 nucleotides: TGTGCCAGCAGCGTCATACAGGGGGGAGAGACCCAGTACTTC.

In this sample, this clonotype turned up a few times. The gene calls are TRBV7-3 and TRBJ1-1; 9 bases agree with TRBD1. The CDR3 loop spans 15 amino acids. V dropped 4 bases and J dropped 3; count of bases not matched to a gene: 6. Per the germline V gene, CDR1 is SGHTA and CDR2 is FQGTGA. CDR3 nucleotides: TGTGCCAGCAGCTATGGACAGGGGAAGGACACTGAAGCTTTCTTT. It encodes CASSYGQGKDTEAFF.

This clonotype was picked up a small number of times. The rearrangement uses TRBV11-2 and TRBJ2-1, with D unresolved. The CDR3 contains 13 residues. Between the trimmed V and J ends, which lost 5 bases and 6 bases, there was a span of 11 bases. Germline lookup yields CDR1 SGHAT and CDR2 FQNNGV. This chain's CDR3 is CASSKNSRNEQFF. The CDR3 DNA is TGTGCCAGCAGCAAAAACAGCCGCAATGAGCAGTTCTTC.

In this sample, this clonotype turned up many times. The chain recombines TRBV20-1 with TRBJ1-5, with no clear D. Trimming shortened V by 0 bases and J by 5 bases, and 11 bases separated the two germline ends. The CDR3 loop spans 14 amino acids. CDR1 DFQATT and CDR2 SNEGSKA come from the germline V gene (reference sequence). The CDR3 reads CSARDKSSHQPQHF. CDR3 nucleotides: TGCAGTGCTAGAGATAAATCCAGCCATCAGCCCCAGCATTTT.

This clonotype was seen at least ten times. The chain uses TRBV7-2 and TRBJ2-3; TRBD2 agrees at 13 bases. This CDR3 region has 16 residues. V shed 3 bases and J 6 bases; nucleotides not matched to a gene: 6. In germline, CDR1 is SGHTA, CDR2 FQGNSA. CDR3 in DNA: TGTGCCAGCAGCTTCCTGACTAGCGGGAGGATGGATACGCAGTATTTT. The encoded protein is CASSFLTSGRMDTQYF.

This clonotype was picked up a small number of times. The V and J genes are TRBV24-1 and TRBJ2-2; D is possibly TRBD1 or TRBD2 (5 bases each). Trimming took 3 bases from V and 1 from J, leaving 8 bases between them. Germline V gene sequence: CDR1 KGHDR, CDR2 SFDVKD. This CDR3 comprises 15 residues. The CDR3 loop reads CATSDPGRNTGELFF. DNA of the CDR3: TGTGCCACCAGTGATCCGGGACGGAACACCGGGGAGCTGTTTTTT.

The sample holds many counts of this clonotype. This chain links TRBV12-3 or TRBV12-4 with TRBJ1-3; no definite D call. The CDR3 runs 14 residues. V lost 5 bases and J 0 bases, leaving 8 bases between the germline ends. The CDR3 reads CASSTVISGNTIYF. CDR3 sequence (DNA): TGTGCCAGCAGTACCGTTATCTCTGGAAACACCATATATTTT.

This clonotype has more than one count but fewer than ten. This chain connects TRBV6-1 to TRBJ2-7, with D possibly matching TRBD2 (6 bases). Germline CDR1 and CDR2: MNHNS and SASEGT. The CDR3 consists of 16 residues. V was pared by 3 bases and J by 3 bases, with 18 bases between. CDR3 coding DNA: TGTGCCAGCAGTGACGTTAGTTCGGGACTGATCTACGAGCAGTACTTC. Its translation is CASSDVSSGLIYEQYF.

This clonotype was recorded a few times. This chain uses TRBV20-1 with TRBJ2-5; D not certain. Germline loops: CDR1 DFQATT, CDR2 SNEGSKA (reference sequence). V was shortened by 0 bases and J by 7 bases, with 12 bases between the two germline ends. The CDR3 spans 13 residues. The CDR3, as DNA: TGCAGTGCTAGAGATCATAAGAAGGGGACCCAGTACTTC. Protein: CSARDHKKGTQYF.

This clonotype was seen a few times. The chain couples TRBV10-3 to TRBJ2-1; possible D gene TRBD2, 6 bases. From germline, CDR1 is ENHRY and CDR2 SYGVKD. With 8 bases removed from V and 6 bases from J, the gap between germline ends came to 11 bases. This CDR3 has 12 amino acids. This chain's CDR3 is CAIGGASNEQFF. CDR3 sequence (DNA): TGTGCCATCGGAGGGGCCTCCAATGAGCAGTTCTTC.

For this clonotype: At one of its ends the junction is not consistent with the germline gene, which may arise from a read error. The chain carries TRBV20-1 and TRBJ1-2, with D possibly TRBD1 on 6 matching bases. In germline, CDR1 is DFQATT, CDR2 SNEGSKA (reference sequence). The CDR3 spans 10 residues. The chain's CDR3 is CSARPTGYFF. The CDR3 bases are TGCAGTGCTAGACCGACAGGCTACTTCTTC.

DNA of the CDR3: TGTGCCAGCAGTTTGCGCCATGAGCAGTTCTTC. It codes for CASSLRHEQFF. The V call is TRBV28, the J call TRBJ2-1; D uncertain. The CDR3 spans 11 residues. V gave up 3 bases and J gave up 8 bases, with 5 bases separating them. The germline V gene has CDR1 MDHEN and CDR2 SYDVKM.

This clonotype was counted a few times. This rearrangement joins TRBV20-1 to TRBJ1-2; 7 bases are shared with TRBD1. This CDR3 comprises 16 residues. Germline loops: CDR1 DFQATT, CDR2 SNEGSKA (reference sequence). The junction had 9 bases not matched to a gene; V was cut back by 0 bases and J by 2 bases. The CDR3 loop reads CSARDGRQGPNYGYTF. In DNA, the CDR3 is TGCAGTGCTAGAGACGGGAGACAGGGCCCGAACTATGGCTACACCTTC.

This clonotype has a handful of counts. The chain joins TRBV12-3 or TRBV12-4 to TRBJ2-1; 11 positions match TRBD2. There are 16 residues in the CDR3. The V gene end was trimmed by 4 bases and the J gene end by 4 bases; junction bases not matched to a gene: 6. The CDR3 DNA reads TGTGCCAGCAGTTCCGGGACTAGCGGTAATTACAATGAGCAGTTCTTC. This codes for CASSSGTSGNYNEQFF.

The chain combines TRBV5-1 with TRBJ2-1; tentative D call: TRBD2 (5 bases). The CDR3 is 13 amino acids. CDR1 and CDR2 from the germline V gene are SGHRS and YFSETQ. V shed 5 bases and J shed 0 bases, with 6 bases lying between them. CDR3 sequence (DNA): TGCGCCAGCAGAGCGGACTCCTACAATGAGCAGTTCTTC. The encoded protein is CASRADSYNEQFF.

As DNA, the CDR3 is TGTGCCAGCAGCGCCGGGGACAGGGGGTCAGAGACCCAGTACTTC. It is translated as CASSAGDRGSETQYF. The J gene is TRBJ2-5, the V gene TRBV4-2, with 11 bases identical to TRBD1. The V and J ends lost 5 bases and 4 bases, in that order; junction bases with no gene match: 6. Germline V gene data show CDR1 as LGHNA and CDR2 as YNFKEQ. CDR3 length equals 15 residues.

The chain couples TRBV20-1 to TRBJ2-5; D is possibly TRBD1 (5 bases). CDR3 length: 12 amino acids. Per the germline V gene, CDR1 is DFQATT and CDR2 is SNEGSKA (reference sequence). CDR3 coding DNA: TGCAGCTCGAAGGCAGGGCTCAGGACCCAGTACTTC. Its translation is CSSKAGLRTQYF.

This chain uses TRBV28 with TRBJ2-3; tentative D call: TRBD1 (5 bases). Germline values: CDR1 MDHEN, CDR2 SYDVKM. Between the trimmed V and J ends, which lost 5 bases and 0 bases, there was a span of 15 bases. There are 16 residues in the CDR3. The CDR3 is CASSDSSGSSTDTQYF. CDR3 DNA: TGTGCCAGCAGTGACAGCTCAGGAAGTAGCACAGATACGCAGTATTTT.

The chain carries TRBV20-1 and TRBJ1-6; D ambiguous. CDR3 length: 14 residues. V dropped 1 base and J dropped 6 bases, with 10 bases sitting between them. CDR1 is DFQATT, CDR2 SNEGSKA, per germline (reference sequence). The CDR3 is CSARAHRTNSPLHF. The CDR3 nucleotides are TGCAGTGCTAGAGCCCACAGAACTAATTCACCCCTCCACTTT.